The clone carrying this TCR beta chain has just one count. The data stem from a study of somatic mutations in cytotoxic T cells in rheumatoid arthritis. Positively selected by magnetic beads, CD4+ and CD8+ cells were purity-checked by flow cytometry. V lost 10 bases and J 6 bases, leaving 10 bases between the germline ends. This CDR3 region has 11 residues. The germline V gene encodes CDR1 ENHRY and CDR2 SYGVKD. Repertoires were generated with immunoSEQ multiplex PCR, while TCRdb's copy carries only in-frame clones and drops some. This sample carries 15,000 or so clones, approximately 84% of them seen once, and the ten largest clones take approximately 19%.

This TCR derives from an adult with rheumatoid arthritis. The specimen was CD8+ T cells sorted from blood. The V gene is TRBV10-3, the J gene TRBJ2-1; D is possibly TRBD2 (5 bases). The CDR3 DNA reads TGTGCCAATGGACGGGGCAATGAGCAGTTCTTC. Amino acids: CANGRGNEQFF.